This entry is about one T cell receptor (beta chain). The sample originates from a study of shared clonotypes between healthy human individuals. Assay used: immunoSEQ multiplex PCR; TCRdb lists only in-frame clones, some missing. The table lists 2 million to 2.5 million clones, approximately 96% of them singletons. J was trimmed by 5 bases and V by 3 bases; bases with no gene match: 5. The CDR3 consists of 15 residues. Germline values: CDR1 SGDLS, CDR2 YYNGEE. The sequence came from a man younger than 30 in good health. Sequencing used naive CD4+ T cells sorted from blood. Specified subset: CD45RA+ positively selected. The chain is built from TRBV9 and TRBJ2-2, with 9 bases lining up with TRBD1. The CDR3 region is CASSAWDRATGELFF. CDR3 DNA: TGTGCCAGCAGCGCGTGGGACAGGGCGACCGGGGAGCTGTTTTTT.